The entry that follows covers one T cell receptor beta chain sequence. Its antigen is unidentified. Only in-frame clones appear in the TCRdb table, and some are missing; sequencing was by immunoSEQ multiplex PCR. The table records over 150,000 clones, 90% of them present only once. These data come from a study of T cell responses to AZD1222 COVID-19 vaccine. The study's findings and limits: The span of vaccine-associated CD4 TCRs extended across spike, with dominance at 160-218 and 743-854.

This CDR3 has 14 residues. In germline, CDR1 is ENHRY, CDR2 SYGVKD. With 10 bases clipped from V and 1 base from J, the junction kept 5 bases outside the gene matches. Sequencing used peripheral blood, obtained on day 0 of AZD1222 vaccination. The rearrangement uses TRBV10-3 and TRBJ2-4; 9 bases are a match to TRBD1. The clonotype was recovered from an adult in good health. CDR3: CASGQGMAKNIQYF. The CDR3 DNA reads as TGTGCCAGCGGACAGGGGATGGCCAAAAACATTCAGTACTTC.